Listed below are T cell receptor beta chains from one sample, sequenced in a study of T-cell reconstitution after alpha-beta-depleted transplantation in children. TCRdb recomputed calls from the PCR reads with MiXCR, one row per CDR3 protein. The sample holds approximately 120,000 distinct CDR3 sequences; more than 9.5% are singletons and the top ten take around 24%. Sequences were derived from PBMCs, mostly from graft donor cells, sampled 180 days after TCRalphabeta/CD19-depleted stem cell transplant. The origin of the receptors is a girl in the first two years of life who had a stem cell transplant for combined immunodeficiency, so the T cells may come from the graft donor. Each CDR3 is given with its conserved first and last residue. The D gene is left open where the match is weak. Not every row has a clone size; where given, it reads once, few, many or a size class.

d_call: -
clone_size: few
j_call: TRBJ1-4
v_call: TRBV7-6
cdr3_aa: CASSRGARGKLFF
cdr3_nt: TGTGCCAGCAGCCGAGGGGCCCGCGGAAAACTGTTTTTT

d_call: -
clone_size: -
j_call: TRBJ1-1
v_call: TRBV3-1
cdr3_aa: CASSQTGIMNTEAFF
cdr3_nt: TGTGCCAGCAGCCAAACAGGGATAATGAACACTGAAGCTTTCTTT

d_call: -
clone_size: -
j_call: TRBJ2-5
v_call: TRBV7-9
cdr3_aa: CASSLAVAQETQYF
cdr3_nt: TGTGCCAGCAGCTTAGCGGTCGCCCAAGAGACCCAGTACTTC

d_call: -
clone_size: few
j_call: TRBJ2-2
v_call: TRBV29-1
cdr3_aa: CSVWAGELFF
cdr3_nt: TGCAGCGTTTGGGCCGGGGAGCTGTTTTTT

d_call: -
clone_size: few
j_call: TRBJ1-5
v_call: TRBV20-1
cdr3_aa: CSASPVVSNQPQHF
cdr3_nt: TGCAGTGCTTCCCCCGTCGTTAGCAATCAGCCCCAGCATTTT

d_call: -
clone_size: few
j_call: TRBJ1-1
v_call: TRBV6-1
cdr3_aa: CASSPLGAIGTEAFF
cdr3_nt: TGTGCCAGCAGTCCCCTAGGGGCAATAGGTACTGAAGCTTTCTTT

d_call: -
clone_size: few
j_call: TRBJ2-2
v_call: TRBV29-1
cdr3_aa: CSVPHLGWSAGELFF
cdr3_nt: TGCAGCGTGCCCCATCTAGGGTGGAGTGCCGGGGAGCTGTTTTTT

d_call: -
clone_size: few
j_call: TRBJ2-7
v_call: TRBV20-1
cdr3_aa: CSATRGQGLAYEQYF
cdr3_nt: TGCAGTGCTACACGGGGTCAGGGCCTCGCCTACGAGCAGTACTTC

d_call: TRBD2
clone_size: -
j_call: TRBJ2-1
v_call: TRBV4-2
cdr3_aa: CASSQPLAGGFNEQFF
cdr3_nt: TGTGCCAGCAGCCAACCCCTAGCGGGGGGCTTCAATGAGCAGTTCTTC

d_call: TRBD2
clone_size: few
j_call: TRBJ2-3
v_call: TRBV5-1
cdr3_aa: CASSLAGLTGGTTDTQYF
cdr3_nt: TGCGCCAGCAGCTTGGCCGGCTTGACGGGGGGAACCACAGATACGCAGTATTTT

d_call: -
clone_size: many
j_call: TRBJ2-7
v_call: TRBV15
cdr3_aa: CATSRDSASGYEQYF
cdr3_nt: TGTGCCACCAGCAGAGATTCGGCCTCGGGCTACGAGCAGTACTTC

d_call: TRBD1
clone_size: many
j_call: TRBJ2-1
v_call: TRBV20-1
cdr3_aa: CSARERWRDRGNEQFF
cdr3_nt: TGCAGTGCTAGAGAGAGATGGAGGGACAGGGGCAATGAGCAGTTCTTC

d_call: TRBD2
clone_size: many
j_call: TRBJ2-3
v_call: TRBV20-1
cdr3_aa: CSARSSGIIDTQYF
cdr3_nt: TGCAGTGCCCGGTCTAGCGGGATCATAGATACGCAGTATTTT

d_call: -
clone_size: -
j_call: TRBJ1-1
v_call: TRBV20-1
cdr3_aa: CSARTWASRGEAFF
cdr3_nt: TGCAGTGCTCGTACGTGGGCGTCCAGAGGTGAAGCTTTCTTT

d_call: -
clone_size: -
j_call: TRBJ2-3
v_call: TRBV20-1
cdr3_aa: CSASVRYSSTDTQYF
cdr3_nt: TGCAGTGCTAGTGTGAGGTACTCTAGCACAGATACGCAGTATTTT

d_call: TRBD1
clone_size: -
j_call: TRBJ2-3
v_call: TRBV29-1
cdr3_aa: CSAPGQGTDTQYF
cdr3_nt: TGCAGCGCACCGGGACAGGGCACAGATACGCAGTATTTT

d_call: -
clone_size: few
j_call: TRBJ2-5
v_call: TRBV19
cdr3_aa: CATAGGVRETQYF
cdr3_nt: TGTGCCACCGCAGGGGGGGTTCGGGAGACCCAGTACTTC

d_call: TRBD1
clone_size: few
j_call: TRBJ1-2
v_call: TRBV20-1
cdr3_aa: CSARAWDRAGYGYTF
cdr3_nt: TGCAGTGCTAGAGCGTGGGACAGGGCGGGCTATGGCTACACCTTC

d_call: TRBD2
clone_size: few
j_call: TRBJ2-1
v_call: TRBV6-2/TRBV6-3
cdr3_aa: CASSYGLAGIHEQFF
cdr3_nt: TGTGCCAGCAGTTACGGGCTAGCGGGGATCCATGAGCAGTTCTTC

d_call: TRBD2
clone_size: -
j_call: TRBJ2-3
v_call: TRBV9
cdr3_aa: CASSGTRPRDTQYF
cdr3_nt: TGTGCCAGCAGCGGGACTAGACCTCGGGATACGCAGTATTTT

d_call: -
clone_size: few
j_call: TRBJ1-6
v_call: TRBV5-1
cdr3_aa: CASSLRDIYNSPLHF
cdr3_nt: TGCGCCAGCAGCTTGCGGGACATCTATAATTCACCCCTCCACTTT

d_call: TRBD1
clone_size: few
j_call: TRBJ2-7
v_call: TRBV20-1
cdr3_aa: CSAGKDRARYEQYF
cdr3_nt: TGCAGTGCTGGAAAGGACAGGGCTCGCTACGAGCAGTACTTC

d_call: TRBD1
clone_size: few
j_call: TRBJ2-1
v_call: TRBV2
cdr3_aa: CASRTGQRRAYNEQFF
cdr3_nt: TGTGCCAGCAGGACAGGGCAGCGAAGGGCCTACAATGAGCAGTTCTTC

d_call: -
clone_size: -
j_call: TRBJ2-4
v_call: TRBV10-3
cdr3_aa: CAIKEARAKNIQYF
cdr3_nt: TGTGCCATCAAAGAAGCGAGGGCCAAAAACATTCAGTACTTC

d_call: TRBD1
clone_size: -
j_call: TRBJ2-7
v_call: TRBV24-1
cdr3_aa: CASARPRDRHYEQYF
cdr3_nt: TGTGCCTCAGCCCGCCCCCGGGACAGACACTACGAGCAGTACTTC

d_call: TRBD2
clone_size: -
j_call: TRBJ2-1
v_call: TRBV12-3/TRBV12-4
cdr3_aa: CASSYGGSSYNEQFF
cdr3_nt: TGTGCCAGCAGTTATGGCGGGAGCTCCTACAATGAGCAGTTCTTC

d_call: -
clone_size: -
j_call: TRBJ1-1
v_call: TRBV12-3/TRBV12-4
cdr3_aa: CASSLNRRNTEAFF
cdr3_nt: TGTGCCAGCAGTTTGAACAGGAGGAACACTGAAGCTTTCTTT

d_call: -
clone_size: few
j_call: TRBJ1-5
v_call: TRBV20-1
cdr3_aa: CSVSGVRGKSNQPQHF
cdr3_nt: TGCAGTGTTTCGGGGGTCCGGGGCAAAAGCAATCAGCCCCAGCATTTT

d_call: TRBD2
clone_size: many
j_call: TRBJ2-7
v_call: TRBV20-1
cdr3_aa: CSARASGKMGEQYF
cdr3_nt: TGCAGTGCTAGAGCCAGCGGGAAGATGGGTGAGCAGTACTTC

d_call: -
clone_size: -
j_call: TRBJ2-5
v_call: TRBV7-2
cdr3_aa: CASSLAGPKETQYF
cdr3_nt: TGTGCCAGCAGCTTAGCTGGCCCAAAAGAGACCCAGTACTTC

d_call: -
clone_size: -
j_call: TRBJ2-2
v_call: TRBV12-3/TRBV12-4
cdr3_aa: CASSSSWAGSNTGELFF
cdr3_nt: TGTGCCAGCAGTTCCTCCTGGGCGGGATCGAACACCGGGGAGCTGTTTTTT

d_call: -
clone_size: few
j_call: TRBJ2-3
v_call: TRBV5-1
cdr3_aa: CASSLVQGGDTQYF
cdr3_nt: TGCGCCAGCAGCTTGGTCCAGGGGGGAGATACGCAGTATTTT

d_call: -
clone_size: many
j_call: TRBJ2-1
v_call: TRBV7-2
cdr3_aa: CASSLGGTSYNEQFF
cdr3_nt: TGTGCCAGCAGCTTAGGAGGTACCTCCTACAATGAGCAGTTCTTC

d_call: -
clone_size: few
j_call: TRBJ1-1
v_call: TRBV11-1
cdr3_aa: CASSLVGSSIAFF
cdr3_nt: TGTGCCAGCAGCTTAGTCGGCAGTTCGATCGCTTTCTTT

d_call: -
clone_size: many
j_call: TRBJ2-5
v_call: TRBV3-1
cdr3_aa: CASSQGFGPQETQYF
cdr3_nt: TGTGCCAGCAGCCAAGGATTCGGCCCCCAAGAGACCCAGTACTTC

d_call: TRBD2
clone_size: -
j_call: TRBJ2-1
v_call: TRBV20-1
cdr3_aa: CSARPTSGSRPYNEQFF
cdr3_nt: TGCAGTGCTAGACCGACTAGCGGGAGTAGGCCCTACAATGAGCAGTTCTTC

d_call: -
clone_size: few
j_call: TRBJ1-3
v_call: TRBV5-5
cdr3_aa: CASSKTRTIAYSGNTIYF
cdr3_nt: TGTGCCAGCAGCAAAACCAGGACCATTGCCTACTCTGGAAACACCATATATTTT

d_call: TRBD2
clone_size: -
j_call: TRBJ2-5
v_call: TRBV11-3
cdr3_aa: CASSQAGVTETQYF
cdr3_nt: TGTGCCAGCAGCCAAGCGGGAGTCACAGAGACCCAGTACTTC

d_call: -
clone_size: -
j_call: TRBJ2-5
v_call: TRBV6-1
cdr3_aa: CASTIATGQETQYF
cdr3_nt: TGTGCCAGCACCATAGCTACGGGACAAGAGACCCAGTACTTC

d_call: TRBD2
clone_size: many
j_call: TRBJ2-3
v_call: TRBV3-1
cdr3_aa: CASRPAGSTDTQYF
cdr3_nt: TGTGCCAGCAGACCAGCGGGGTCCACAGATACGCAGTATTTT

d_call: -
clone_size: many
j_call: TRBJ2-1
v_call: TRBV20-1
cdr3_aa: CSASSGGWSYNEQFF
cdr3_nt: TGCAGTGCTAGCTCTGGGGGGTGGTCCTACAATGAGCAGTTCTTC

d_call: TRBD2
clone_size: few
j_call: TRBJ2-3
v_call: TRBV29-1
cdr3_aa: CSVGLLAVGTDTQYF
cdr3_nt: TGCAGCGTTGGGCTCCTAGCGGTGGGCACAGATACGCAGTATTTT

d_call: -
clone_size: few
j_call: TRBJ1-2
v_call: TRBV29-1
cdr3_aa: CSVLHEGYTF
cdr3_nt: TGCAGCGTCCTACATGAAGGCTACACCTTC

d_call: TRBD1
clone_size: few
j_call: TRBJ2-7
v_call: TRBV20-1
cdr3_aa: CSAQNRGLSYEQYF
cdr3_nt: TGCAGTGCGCAAAACAGGGGGCTCTCCTACGAGCAGTACTTC

d_call: TRBD1
clone_size: -
j_call: TRBJ1-2
v_call: TRBV2
cdr3_aa: CATVPPGQGPYGYTF
cdr3_nt: TGTGCCACTGTCCCCCCGGGACAGGGACCCTATGGCTACACCTTC

d_call: TRBD1
clone_size: many
j_call: TRBJ2-7
v_call: TRBV6-1
cdr3_aa: CASSLPTTKQGYYEQYF
cdr3_nt: TGTGCCAGCAGTCTGCCTACGACAAAACAGGGGTACTACGAGCAGTACTTC

d_call: -
clone_size: many
j_call: TRBJ2-7
v_call: TRBV12-3/TRBV12-4
cdr3_aa: CASTPAPGVGQYF
cdr3_nt: TGTGCCAGCACCCCCGCTCCCGGGGTCGGGCAGTACTTC

d_call: -
clone_size: -
j_call: TRBJ1-5
v_call: TRBV7-2
cdr3_aa: CASSSPGSLQPQHF
cdr3_nt: TGTGCCAGCAGCTCCCCCGGCAGTCTCCAGCCCCAGCATTTT

d_call: TRBD1
clone_size: many
j_call: TRBJ2-5
v_call: TRBV5-1
cdr3_aa: CASSLGQVRGRETQYF
cdr3_nt: TGCGCCAGCAGCTTGGGGCAAGTAAGGGGGCGAGAGACCCAGTACTTC

d_call: -
clone_size: many
j_call: TRBJ1-5
v_call: TRBV20-1
cdr3_aa: CSATSWSASNQPQHF
cdr3_nt: TGCAGTGCTACTTCTTGGTCAGCTAGCAATCAGCCCCAGCATTTT